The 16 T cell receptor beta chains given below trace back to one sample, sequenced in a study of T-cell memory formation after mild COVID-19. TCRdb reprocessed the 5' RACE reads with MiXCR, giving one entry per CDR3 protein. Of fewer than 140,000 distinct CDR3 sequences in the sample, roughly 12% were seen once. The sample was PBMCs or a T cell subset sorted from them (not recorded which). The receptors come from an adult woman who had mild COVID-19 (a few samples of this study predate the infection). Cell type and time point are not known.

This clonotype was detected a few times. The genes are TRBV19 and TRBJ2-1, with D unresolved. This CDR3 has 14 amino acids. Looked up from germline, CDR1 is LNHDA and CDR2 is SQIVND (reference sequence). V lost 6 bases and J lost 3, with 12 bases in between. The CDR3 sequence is CASRRDGYYNEQFF. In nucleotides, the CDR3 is TGTGCCAGTAGAAGAGACGGTTACTACAATGAGCAGTTCTTC.

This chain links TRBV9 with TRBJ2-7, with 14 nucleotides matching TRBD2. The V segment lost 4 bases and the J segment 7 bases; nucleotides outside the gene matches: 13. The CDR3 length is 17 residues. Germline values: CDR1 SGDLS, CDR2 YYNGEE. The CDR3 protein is CASSPEGGTSGRGEQYF. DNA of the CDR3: TGTGCCAGCAGCCCCGAAGGGGGGACTAGCGGGAGAGGGGAGCAGTACTTC. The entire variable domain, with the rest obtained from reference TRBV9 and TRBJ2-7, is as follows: DSGVTQTPKHLITATGQRVTLRCSPRSGDLSVYWYQQSLDQGLQFLIQYYNGEERAKGNILERFSAQQFPDLHSELNLSSLELGDSALYFCASSPEGGTSGRGEQYFGPGTRLTVT.

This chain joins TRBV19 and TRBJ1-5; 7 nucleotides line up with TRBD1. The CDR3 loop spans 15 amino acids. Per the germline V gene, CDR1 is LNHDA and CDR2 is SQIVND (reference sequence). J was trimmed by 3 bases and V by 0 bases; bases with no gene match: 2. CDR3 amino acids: CASSIDDRDNQPQHF. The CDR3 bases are TGTGCCAGTAGTATAGATGACAGGGACAATCAGCCCCAGCATTTT.

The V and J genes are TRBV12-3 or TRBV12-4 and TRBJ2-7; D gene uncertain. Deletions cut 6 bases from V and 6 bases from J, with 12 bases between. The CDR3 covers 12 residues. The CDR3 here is CASRHGSGEQYF. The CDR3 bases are TGTGCCAGCAGACACGGGTCGGGCGAGCAGTACTTC.

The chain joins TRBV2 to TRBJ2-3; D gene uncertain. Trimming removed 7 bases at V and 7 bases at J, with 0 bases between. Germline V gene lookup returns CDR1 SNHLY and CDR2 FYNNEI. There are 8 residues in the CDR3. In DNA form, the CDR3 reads TGTGCCAGCAATACGCAGTATTTT. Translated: CASNTQYF.

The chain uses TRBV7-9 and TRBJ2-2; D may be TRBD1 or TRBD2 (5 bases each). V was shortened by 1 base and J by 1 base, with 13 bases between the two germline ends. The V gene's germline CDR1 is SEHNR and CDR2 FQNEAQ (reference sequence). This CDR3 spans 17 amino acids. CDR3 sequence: CASSLGGYLRNTGELFF. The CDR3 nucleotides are TGTGCCAGCAGCTTAGGGGGGTACCTCCGGAACACCGGGGAGCTGTTTTTT.

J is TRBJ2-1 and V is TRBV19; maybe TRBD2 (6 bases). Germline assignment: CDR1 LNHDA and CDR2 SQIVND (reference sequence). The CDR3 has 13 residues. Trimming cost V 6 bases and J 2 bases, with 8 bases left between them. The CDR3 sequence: CASRPGAYNEQFF. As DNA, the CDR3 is TGTGCCAGTAGGCCGGGAGCCTACAATGAGCAGTTCTTC.

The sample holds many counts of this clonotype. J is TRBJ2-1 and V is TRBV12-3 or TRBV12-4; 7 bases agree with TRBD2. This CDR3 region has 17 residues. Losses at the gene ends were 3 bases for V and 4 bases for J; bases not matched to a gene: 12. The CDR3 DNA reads TGTGCCAGCAGTTTTCTGTCCTTAGAGGGAGGGTACAATGAGCAGTTCTTC. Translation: CASSFLSLEGGYNEQFF.

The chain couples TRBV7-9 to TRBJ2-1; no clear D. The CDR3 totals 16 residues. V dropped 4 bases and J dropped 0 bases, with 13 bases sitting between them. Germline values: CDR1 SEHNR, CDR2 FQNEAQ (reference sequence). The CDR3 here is CASSYTVPSSYNEQFF. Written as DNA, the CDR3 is TGTGCCAGCAGCTATACGGTACCGAGCTCCTACAATGAGCAGTTCTTC. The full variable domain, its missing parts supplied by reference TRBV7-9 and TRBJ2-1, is DTGVSQNPRHKITKRGQNVTFRCDPISEHNRLYWYRQTLGQGPEFLTYFQNEAQLEKSRLLSDRFSAERPKGSFSTLEIQRTEQGDSAMYLCASSYTVPSSYNEQFFGPGTRLTVL.

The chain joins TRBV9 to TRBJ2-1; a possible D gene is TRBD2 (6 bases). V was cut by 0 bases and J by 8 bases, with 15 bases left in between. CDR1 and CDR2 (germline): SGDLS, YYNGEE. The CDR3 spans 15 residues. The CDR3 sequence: CASSVEAPPGDEQFF. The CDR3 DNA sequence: TGTGCCAGCAGCGTAGAGGCCCCCCCGGGGGATGAGCAGTTCTTC.

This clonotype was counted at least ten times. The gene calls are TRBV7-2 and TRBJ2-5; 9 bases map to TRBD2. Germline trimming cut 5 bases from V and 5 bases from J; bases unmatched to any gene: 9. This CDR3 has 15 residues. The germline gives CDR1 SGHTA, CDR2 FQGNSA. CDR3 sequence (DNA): TGTGCCAGCAGCCGAAGCGGGGGGACCGGGGAGACCCAGTACTTC. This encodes CASSRSGGTGETQYF.

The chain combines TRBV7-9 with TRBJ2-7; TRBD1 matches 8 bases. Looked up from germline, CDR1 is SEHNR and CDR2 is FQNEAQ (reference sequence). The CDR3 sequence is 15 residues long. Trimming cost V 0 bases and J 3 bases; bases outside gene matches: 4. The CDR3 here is CASSLARGRFYEQYF. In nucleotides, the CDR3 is TGTGCCAGCAGCTTAGCCAGGGGGCGTTTCTACGAGCAGTACTTC.

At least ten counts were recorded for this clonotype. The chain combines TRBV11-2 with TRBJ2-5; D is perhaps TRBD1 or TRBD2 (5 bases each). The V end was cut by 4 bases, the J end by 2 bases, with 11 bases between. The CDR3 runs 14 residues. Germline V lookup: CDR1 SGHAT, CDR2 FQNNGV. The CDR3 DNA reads TGTGCCAGCAGCTCCCCATGGGGGCAAGAGACCCAGTACTTC. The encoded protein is CASSSPWGQETQYF.

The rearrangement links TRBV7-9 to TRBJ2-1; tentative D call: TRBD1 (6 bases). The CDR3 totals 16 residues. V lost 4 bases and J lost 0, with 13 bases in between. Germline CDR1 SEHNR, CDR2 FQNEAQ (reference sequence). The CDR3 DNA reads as TGTGCCAGCAGCTACAGGGAAGCCAGCTCCTACAATGAGCAGTTCTTC. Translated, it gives CASSYREASSYNEQFF.

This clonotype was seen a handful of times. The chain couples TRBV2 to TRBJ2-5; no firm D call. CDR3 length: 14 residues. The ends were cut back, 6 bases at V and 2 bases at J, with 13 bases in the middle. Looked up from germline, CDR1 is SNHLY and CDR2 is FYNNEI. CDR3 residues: CASRTRGAQETQYF. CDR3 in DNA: TGTGCCAGCAGGACTCGAGGCGCACAAGAGACCCAGTACTTC.

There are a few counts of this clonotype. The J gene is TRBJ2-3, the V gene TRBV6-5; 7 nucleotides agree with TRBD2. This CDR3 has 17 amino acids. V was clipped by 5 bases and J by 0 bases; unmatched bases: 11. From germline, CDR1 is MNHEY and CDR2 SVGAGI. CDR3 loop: CASSREVGSGSTDTQYF. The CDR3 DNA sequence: TGTGCCAGCAGTAGGGAGGTCGGTAGCGGGAGCACAGATACGCAGTATTTT.